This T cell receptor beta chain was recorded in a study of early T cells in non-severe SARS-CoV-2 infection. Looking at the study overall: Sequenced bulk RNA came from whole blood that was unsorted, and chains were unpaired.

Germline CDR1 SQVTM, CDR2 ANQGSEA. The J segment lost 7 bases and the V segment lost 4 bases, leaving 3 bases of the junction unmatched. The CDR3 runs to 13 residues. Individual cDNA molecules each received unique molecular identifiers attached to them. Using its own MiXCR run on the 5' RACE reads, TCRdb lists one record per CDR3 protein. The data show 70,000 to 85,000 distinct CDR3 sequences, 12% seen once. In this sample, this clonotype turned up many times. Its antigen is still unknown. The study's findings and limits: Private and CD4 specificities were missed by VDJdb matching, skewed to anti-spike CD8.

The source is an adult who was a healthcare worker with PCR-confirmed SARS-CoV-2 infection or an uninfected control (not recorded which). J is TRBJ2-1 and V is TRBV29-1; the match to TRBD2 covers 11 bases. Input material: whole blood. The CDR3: CSVGASGRNEQFF. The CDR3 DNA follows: TGCAGCGTTGGGGCTAGCGGGAGGAATGAGCAGTTCTTC.